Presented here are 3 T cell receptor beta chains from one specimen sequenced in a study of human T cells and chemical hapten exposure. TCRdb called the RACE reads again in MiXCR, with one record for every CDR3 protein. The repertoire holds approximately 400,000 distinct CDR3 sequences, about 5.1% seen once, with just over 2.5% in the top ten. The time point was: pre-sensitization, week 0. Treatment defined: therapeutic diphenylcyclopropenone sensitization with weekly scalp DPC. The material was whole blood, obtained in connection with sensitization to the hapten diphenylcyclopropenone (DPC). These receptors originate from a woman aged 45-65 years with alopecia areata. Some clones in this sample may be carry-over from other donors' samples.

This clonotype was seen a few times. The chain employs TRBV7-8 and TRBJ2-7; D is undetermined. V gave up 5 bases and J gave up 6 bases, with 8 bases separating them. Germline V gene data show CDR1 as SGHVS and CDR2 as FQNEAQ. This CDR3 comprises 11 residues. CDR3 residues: CASSPEREQYF. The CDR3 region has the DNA TGTGCCAGCAGCCCAGAGCGCGAGCAGTACTTC. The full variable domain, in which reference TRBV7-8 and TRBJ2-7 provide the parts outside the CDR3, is GAGVSQSPRYKVAKRGQDVALRCDPISGHVSLFWYQQALGQGPEFLTYFQNEAQLDKSGLPSDRFFAERPEGSVSTLKIQRTQQEDSAVYLCASSPEREQYFGPGTRLTVT.

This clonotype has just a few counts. The CDR3 protein is CASSFGRSGNVYF. In nucleotides, the CDR3 is TGTGCCAGCAGTTTCGGCAGGAGCGGGAATGTGTACTTC. This chain links TRBV28 with TRBJ2-7; 7 bases line up with TRBD2. Per germline, CDR1 MDHEN and CDR2 SYDVKM. This CDR3 spans 13 amino acids. V lost 3 bases, J lost 12 bases, and 11 bases stayed unmatched.

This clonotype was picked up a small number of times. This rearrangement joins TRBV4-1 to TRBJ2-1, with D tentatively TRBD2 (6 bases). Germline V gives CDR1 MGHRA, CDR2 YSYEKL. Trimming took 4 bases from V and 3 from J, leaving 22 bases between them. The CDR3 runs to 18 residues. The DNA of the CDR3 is TGCGCCAGCAGCCTTACCTTCGTTGTCGGGAGCAACTACAATGAGCAGTTCTTC. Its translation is CASSLTFVVGSNYNEQFF.